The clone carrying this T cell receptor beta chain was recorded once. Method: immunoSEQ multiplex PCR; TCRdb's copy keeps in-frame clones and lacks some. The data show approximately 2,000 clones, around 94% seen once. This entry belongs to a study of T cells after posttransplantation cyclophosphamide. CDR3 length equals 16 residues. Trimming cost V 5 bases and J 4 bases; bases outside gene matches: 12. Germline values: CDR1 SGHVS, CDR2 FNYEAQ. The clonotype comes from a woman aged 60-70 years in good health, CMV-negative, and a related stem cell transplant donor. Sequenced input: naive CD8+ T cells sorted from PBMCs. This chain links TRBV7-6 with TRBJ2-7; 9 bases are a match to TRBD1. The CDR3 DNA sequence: TGTGCCAGCAGCCCGGAAGCCGGGACAGGGTCGTACGAGCAGTACTTC. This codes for CASSPEAGTGSYEQYF.